This T cell receptor (beta chain) was found in a study of blood T cell repertoires in COVID-19. Clones were read by immunoSEQ multiplex PCR, and TCRdb kept only the in-frame ones, dropping some. The sample includes 220,000 or so clones, about 89% of them seen just once. V lost 8 bases, J lost 3 bases, and 13 bases lay in between. Germline V lookup: CDR1 SGHTA, CDR2 FQGTGA. CDR3 length: 14 amino acids. This clonotype was obtained from a man in his 60s who had recovered from COVID-19. Source material: peripheral blood. This sequence joins TRBV7-3 and TRBJ2-2; D is possibly TRBD2 (5 bases). The CDR3 loop is CASRSLAHTGELFF. The DNA for the CDR3 is TGTGCCAGCCGGTCTCTAGCCCACACCGGGGAGCTGTTTTTT.